This TCR beta chain appears in the sequencing data of a study of cytomegalovirus exposure and HLA in healthy donors. The study's findings and limits: The majority of TCR sequences were rare, yet some public TCRs appeared in many donors.

The CDR3 spans 14 residues. CDR1 and CDR2 (germline): MNHEY, SVGAGI. V was shortened by 5 bases and J by 7 bases, with 17 bases between the two germline ends. Remarks on this clone: Antigen: not known.

The PCR used 60 Vbeta and 13 Jbeta primers. The method was immunoSEQ multiplex PCR; TCRdb's version includes in-frame clones alone and lacks a portion of them. The table records about 110,000 clones, roughly 80% of them present only once. This TCR came from a man aged 25-40 years in good health and CMV-seropositive. The J gene is TRBJ1-2, the V gene TRBV6-5, with TRBD1 as a possible D gene (6 bases). Material for sequencing was PBMCs. This chain's CDR3 is CASSTGQFTGGYTF. The CDR3 nucleotides are TGTGCCAGCAGTACTGGACAGTTTACGGGTGGCTACACCTTC.